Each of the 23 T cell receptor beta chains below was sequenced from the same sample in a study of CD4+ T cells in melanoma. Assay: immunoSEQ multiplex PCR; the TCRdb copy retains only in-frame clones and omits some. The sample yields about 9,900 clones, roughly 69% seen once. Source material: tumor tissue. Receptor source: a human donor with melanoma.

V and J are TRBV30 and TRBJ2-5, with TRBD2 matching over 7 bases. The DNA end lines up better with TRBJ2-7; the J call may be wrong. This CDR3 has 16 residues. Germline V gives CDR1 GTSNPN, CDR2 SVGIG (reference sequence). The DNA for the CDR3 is TGTGCCTGGAGTGCCCCCCGGGGGAGGGAAGCCTACGAGCAGTACTTC. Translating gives CAWSAPRGREAYEQYF.

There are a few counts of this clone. The CDR3 reads CASRLLRGSGANVLTF. The CDR3 DNA is TGTGCCAGCAGACTCCTAAGGGGCTCTGGGGCCAACGTCCTGACTTTC. V gene TRBV5-8 combines with J gene TRBJ2-6; D is possibly TRBD1 (5 bases). The CDR3 is 16 amino acids. V lost 5 bases, J lost 0 bases, and 12 bases lay in between. Germline V CDR1 and CDR2: SGHTS, YDEGEE. Supplemented by reference TRBV5-8 and TRBJ2-6, the full variable domain reads EAGVTQSPTHLIKTRGQQATLRCSPISGHTSVYWYQQALGLGLQFLLWYDEGEERNRGNFPPRFSGRQFPNYSSELNVNALELEDSALYLCASRLLRGSGANVLTFGAGSRLTVL.

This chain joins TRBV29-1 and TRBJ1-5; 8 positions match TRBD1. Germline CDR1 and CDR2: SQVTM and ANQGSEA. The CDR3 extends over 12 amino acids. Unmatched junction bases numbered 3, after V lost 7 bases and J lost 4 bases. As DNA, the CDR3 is TGCAGCGCGCGACAGGGGAATCAGCCCCAGCATTTT. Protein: CSARQGNQPQHF.

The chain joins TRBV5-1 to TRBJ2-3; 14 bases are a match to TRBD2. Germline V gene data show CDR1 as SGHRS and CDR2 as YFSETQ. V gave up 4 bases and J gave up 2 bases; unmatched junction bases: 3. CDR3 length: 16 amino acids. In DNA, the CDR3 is TGCGCCAGCAGCCCGGGACTAGCGGGGGACACAGATACGCAGTATTTT. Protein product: CASSPGLAGDTDTQYF. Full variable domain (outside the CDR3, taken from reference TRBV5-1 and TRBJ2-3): KAGVTQTPRYLIKTRGQQVTLSCSPISGHRSVSWYQQTPGQGLQFLFEYFSETQRNKGNFPGRFSGRQFSNSRSEMNVSTLELGDSALYLCASSPGLAGDTDTQYFGPGTRLTVL.

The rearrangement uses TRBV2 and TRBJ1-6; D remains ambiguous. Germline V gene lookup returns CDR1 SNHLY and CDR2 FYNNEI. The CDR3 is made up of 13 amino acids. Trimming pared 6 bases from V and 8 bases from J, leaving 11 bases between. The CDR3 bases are TGTGCCAGCAGCGCAACGTCTGATTCACCCCTCCACTTT. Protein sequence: CASSATSDSPLHF.

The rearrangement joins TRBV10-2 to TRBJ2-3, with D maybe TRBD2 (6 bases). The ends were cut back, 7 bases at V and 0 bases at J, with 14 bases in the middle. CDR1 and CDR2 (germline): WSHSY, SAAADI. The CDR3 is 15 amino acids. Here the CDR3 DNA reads TGCGCCAGCACCCGGGACTTCGCTAGCACAGATACGCAGTATTTT. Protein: CASTRDFASTDTQYF.

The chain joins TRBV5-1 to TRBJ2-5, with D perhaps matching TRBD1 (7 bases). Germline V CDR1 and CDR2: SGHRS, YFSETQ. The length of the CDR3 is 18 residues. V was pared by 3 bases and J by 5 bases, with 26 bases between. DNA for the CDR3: TGCGCCAGCAGCTCGCCCCGGGGGACAGCTAGGGTATGGGAGACCCAGTACTTC. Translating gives CASSSPRGTARVWETQYF. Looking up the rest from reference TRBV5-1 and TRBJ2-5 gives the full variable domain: KAGVTQTPRYLIKTRGQQVTLSCSPISGHRSVSWYQQTPGQGLQFLFEYFSETQRNKGNFPGRFSGRQFSNSRSEMNVSTLELGDSALYLCASSSPRGTARVWETQYFGPGTRLLVL.

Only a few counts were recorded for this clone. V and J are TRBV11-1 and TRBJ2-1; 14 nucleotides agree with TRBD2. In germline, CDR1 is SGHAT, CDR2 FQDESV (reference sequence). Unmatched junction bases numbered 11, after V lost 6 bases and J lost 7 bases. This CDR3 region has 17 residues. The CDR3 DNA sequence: TGTGCCAGCAGATCCGACAGACTAGCGGGGGGGGCGAATGAGCAGTTCTTC. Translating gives CASRSDRLAGGANEQFF.

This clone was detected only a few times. CDR3 region: CASSPPGASGVREQFF. The CDR3 region has the DNA TGTGCCAGCAGCCCCCCTGGGGCTAGCGGGGTACGAGAGCAGTTCTTC. The rearrangement uses TRBV7-2 and TRBJ2-1; 9 bases map to TRBD2. Germline values: CDR1 SGHTA, CDR2 FQGNSA. This CDR3 has 16 residues. Trimming removed 5 bases from V and 10 bases from J; junction bases left unmatched: 15. Filled out from reference TRBV7-2 and TRBJ2-1, the complete variable domain reads GAGVSQSPSNKVTEKGKDVELRCDPISGHTALYWYRQSLGQGLEFLIYFQGNSAPDKSGLPSDRFSAERTGGSVSTLTIQRTQQEDSAVYLCASSPPGASGVREQFFGPGTRLTVL.

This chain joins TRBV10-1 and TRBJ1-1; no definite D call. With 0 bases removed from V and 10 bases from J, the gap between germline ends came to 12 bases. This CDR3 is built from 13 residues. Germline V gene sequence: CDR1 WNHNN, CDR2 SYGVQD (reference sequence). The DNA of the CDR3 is TGCGCCAGCAGTGAGTCCTTGGGAATTGGAGCTTTCTTT. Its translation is CASSESLGIGAFF.

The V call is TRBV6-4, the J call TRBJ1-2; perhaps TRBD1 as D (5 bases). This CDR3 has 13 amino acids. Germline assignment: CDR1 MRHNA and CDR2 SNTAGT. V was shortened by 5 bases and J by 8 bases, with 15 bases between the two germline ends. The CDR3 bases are TGTGCCAGCAGTCGGACATCTTTAGGAGGCTACACCTTC. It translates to CASSRTSLGGYTF.

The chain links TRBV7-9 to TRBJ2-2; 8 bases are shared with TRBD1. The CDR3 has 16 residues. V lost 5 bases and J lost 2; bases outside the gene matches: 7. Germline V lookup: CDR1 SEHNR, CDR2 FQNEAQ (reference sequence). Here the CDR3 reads CASSGRTGGNTGELFF. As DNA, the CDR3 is TGTGCCAGCAGCGGACGCACAGGGGGTAACACCGGGGAGCTGTTTTTT.

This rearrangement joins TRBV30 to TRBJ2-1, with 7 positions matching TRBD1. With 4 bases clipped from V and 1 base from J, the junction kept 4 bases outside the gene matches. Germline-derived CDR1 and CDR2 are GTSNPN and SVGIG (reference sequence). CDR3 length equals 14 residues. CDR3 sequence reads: CAWTKGASYNEQFF. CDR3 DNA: TGTGCCTGGACTAAGGGGGCTTCCTACAATGAGCAGTTCTTC.

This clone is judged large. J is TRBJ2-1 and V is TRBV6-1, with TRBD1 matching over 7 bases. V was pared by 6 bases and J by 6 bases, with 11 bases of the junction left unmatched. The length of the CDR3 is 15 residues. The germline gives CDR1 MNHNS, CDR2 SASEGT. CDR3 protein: CASRYIGDSLNEQFF. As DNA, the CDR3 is TGTGCCAGCAGATATATAGGGGACAGCCTCAATGAGCAGTTCTTC.

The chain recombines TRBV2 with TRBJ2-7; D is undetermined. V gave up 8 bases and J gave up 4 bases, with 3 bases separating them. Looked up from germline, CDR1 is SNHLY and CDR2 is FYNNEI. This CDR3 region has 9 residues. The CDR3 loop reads CASEYEQYF. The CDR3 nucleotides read TGTGCCAGCGAGTACGAGCAGTACTTC.

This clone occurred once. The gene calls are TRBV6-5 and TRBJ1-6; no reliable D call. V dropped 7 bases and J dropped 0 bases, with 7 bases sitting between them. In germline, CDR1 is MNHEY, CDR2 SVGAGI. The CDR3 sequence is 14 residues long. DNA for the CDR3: TGTGCCAGCAAAAAGAACTCCTATAATTCACCCCTCCACTTT. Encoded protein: CASKKNSYNSPLHF.

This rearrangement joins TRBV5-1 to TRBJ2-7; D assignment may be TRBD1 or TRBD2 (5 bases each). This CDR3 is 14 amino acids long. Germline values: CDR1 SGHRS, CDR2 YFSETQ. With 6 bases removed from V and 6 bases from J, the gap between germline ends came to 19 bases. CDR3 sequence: CASTEGIGAGEQYF. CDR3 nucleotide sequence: TGCGCCAGCACCGAGGGGATCGGGGCCGGCGAGCAGTACTTC.

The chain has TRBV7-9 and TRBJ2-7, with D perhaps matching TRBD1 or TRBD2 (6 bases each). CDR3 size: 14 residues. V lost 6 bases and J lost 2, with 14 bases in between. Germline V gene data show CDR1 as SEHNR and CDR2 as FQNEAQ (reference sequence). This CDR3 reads CASRDSEGAYEQYF. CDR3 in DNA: TGTGCCAGCAGAGACTCGGAGGGGGCCTACGAGCAGTACTTC.

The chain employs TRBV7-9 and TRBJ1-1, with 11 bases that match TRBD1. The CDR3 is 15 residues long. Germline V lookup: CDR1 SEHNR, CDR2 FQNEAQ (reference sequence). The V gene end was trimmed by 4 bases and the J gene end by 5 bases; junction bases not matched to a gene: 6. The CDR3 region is CASSSGGTGGTEAFF. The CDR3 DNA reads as TGTGCCAGCAGCTCTGGGGGGACAGGGGGGACTGAAGCTTTCTTT.

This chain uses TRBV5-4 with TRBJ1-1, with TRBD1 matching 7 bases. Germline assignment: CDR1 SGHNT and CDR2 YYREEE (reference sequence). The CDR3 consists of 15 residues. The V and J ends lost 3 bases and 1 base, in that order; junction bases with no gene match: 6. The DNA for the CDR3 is TGTGCCAGCAGCTCGTACAGGGGCGGGAACACTGAAGCTTTCTTT. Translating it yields CASSSYRGGNTEAFF.

The CDR3 DNA reads as TGTGCCAGCAGCTTCTCGGGATCTCCCTACGAGCAGTACTTC. Encoded protein: CASSFSGSPYEQYF. The gene calls are TRBV4-2 and TRBJ2-7; TRBD2 might be the D (5 bases). The CDR3 length is 14 residues. V gave up 5 bases and J gave up 2 bases, with 13 bases separating them. Germline CDR1 reads LGHNA; CDR2 reads YNFKEQ.

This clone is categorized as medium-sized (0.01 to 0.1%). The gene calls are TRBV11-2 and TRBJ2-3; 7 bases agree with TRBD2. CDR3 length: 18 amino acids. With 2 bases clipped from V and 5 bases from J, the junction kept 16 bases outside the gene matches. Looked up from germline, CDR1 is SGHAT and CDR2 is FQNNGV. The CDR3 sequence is CASSLSAGGGEYGDTQYF. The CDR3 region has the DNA TGTGCCAGCAGCTTATCAGCTGGTGGGGGGGAGTACGGAGATACGCAGTATTTT.

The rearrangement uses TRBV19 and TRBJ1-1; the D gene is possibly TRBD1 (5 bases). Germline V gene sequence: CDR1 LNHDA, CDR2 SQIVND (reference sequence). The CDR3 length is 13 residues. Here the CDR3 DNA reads TGTGCAGTCGGGGGTGATGGGGACACTGAAGCTTTCTTT. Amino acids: CAVGGDGDTEAFF.